The clone carrying this T cell receptor beta chain was counted at least ten times. What it recognizes is unknown. CDR1 SNHLY and CDR2 FYNNEI come from the germline V gene. The CDR3 covers 15 residues. Trimming took 3 bases from V and 7 from J; bases not matched to a gene: 11. This entry comes from a study of neurological immune-mediated disorders. Study conclusions and caveats: Repertoires from 18 of 34 multiple sclerosis patients grouped phylogenetically into a related-CDR3 cluster, suggesting a possible signature. Sharing of CDR3 amino acid sequences among expanded clones across subjects was absent, suggesting private repertoires in all groups. HTLV-1-associated myelopathy led in TCR clonal expansion, while multiple sclerosis ranked lowest, below healthy controls.

By 5'RACE with 10-nucleotide random UMIs, the cDNA was made. TCRdb redid the calling of the 5' RACE reads with MiXCR, one entry per CDR3 protein. This table has about 66,000 distinct CDR3 sequences, around 3.9% appearing once. The sequencing sample was made of PBMCs. The genes are TRBV2 and TRBJ1-1; 7 nucleotides line up with TRBD1. This clonotype was obtained from a man in his thirties or forties with multiple sclerosis. The CDR3 is CASSDLGTVGDEAFF. CDR3 bases: TGTGCCAGCAGTGATCTCGGGACAGTGGGGGATGAAGCTTTCTTT.